There are a few counts of the clone carrying this TCR beta chain. Its target is unknown. Together with a sample-barcoded 5' primer, a J-beta primer mix was included in a second PCR lasting about 7 to 11 cycles. TCRdb re-called the 5' RACE reads with MiXCR, one entry per CDR3 protein. Among approximately 850,000 distinct CDR3 sequences listed, around two fifths were seen once. These data come from a study of blood T cells in healthy people across ages. Broader study findings: Observed TCR beta diversity showed a strong correlation with the percentage of naive T cells as measured by flow cytometry.

Per the germline V gene, CDR1 is SGHAT and CDR2 is FQNNGV. Trimming removed 10 bases at V and 6 bases at J, with 25 bases between. There are 15 residues in the CDR3. This TCR came from a man in his 60s in good health. This chain joins TRBV11-2 and TRBJ2-7; weak D call: TRBD2 (7 bases). The sample taken for sequencing was blood. CDR3: CATSPFGGAMSEQYF. The DNA for the CDR3 is TGTGCCACCTCCCCTTTTGGGGGGGCGATGAGCGAGCAGTACTTC. The complete variable domain, with remaining parts taken from reference TRBV11-2 and TRBJ2-7, reads EAGVAQSPRYKIIEKRQSVAFWCNPISGHATLYWYQQILGQGPKLLIQFQNNGVVDDSQLPKDRFSAERLKGVDSTLKIQPAKLEDSAVYLCATSPFGGAMSEQYFGPGTRLTVT.